The following is a T cell receptor (beta chain) sequence with its context. The antigen remains undetermined. TCRdb's table, derived via immunoSEQ multiplex PCR, lists solely in-frame clones and lacks some. This table has under 80,000 clones, approximately 88% appearing once. V was clipped by 4 bases and J by 7 bases; unmatched bases: 1. Germline lookup yields CDR1 SGHTA and CDR2 FQGTGA. The CDR3 consists of 13 residues. The sample comes from a study of T cell responses to AZD1222 COVID-19 vaccine. Study-wide results and limits: Repertoire sampling was restricted to post-peak T cell response timepoints. Spike-specific TCR breadth and depth both grew after two AZD1222 doses. Baseline seropositives among AZD1222 recipients totaled only five to seven. The sample set comprised mostly white British donors with more females, and clonal diversity was possibly underestimated.

The sequence was obtained from an adult in good health. This chain uses TRBV7-3 with TRBJ2-1, with TRBD2 identical over 10 bases. Sample: peripheral blood, taken on day 0 of AZD1222 vaccination. The CDR3 DNA reads as TGTGCCAGCAGCTCTAGCGGGAGTAATGAGCAGTTCTTC. Translation: CASSSSGSNEQFF.